The 16 T cell receptor beta chains reported below all come from one sample, sequenced in a study of cytomegalovirus exposure and HLA in healthy donors. PCR employed 60 Vbeta and 13 Jbeta primers. Sequenced by immunoSEQ multiplex PCR; TCRdb stores in-frame clones only, minus some. The table records around 130,000 clones, roughly 90% of them present only once. The sample consisted of PBMCs. The origin of the receptors is a woman aged 35 to 49 in good health and CMV-seronegative.

V is TRBV27 and J is TRBJ2-7, with 8 bases fitting TRBD2. Germline V gene sequence: CDR1 MNHEY, CDR2 SMNVEV (reference sequence). V dropped 3 bases and J dropped 3; count of bases not matched to a gene: 10. This CDR3 contains 16 residues. The DNA for the CDR3 is TGTGCCAGCAGTTTGGGTTCCGGGAGGGCCTACTACGAGCAGTACTTC. Its protein product is CASSLGSGRAYYEQYF.

As for this clone: At one of its ends the junction is not consistent with the germline gene, which may arise from a read error. This chain uses TRBV7-2 with TRBJ2-1; 7 bases align to TRBD2. The CDR3 extends over 13 amino acids. Germline-derived CDR1 and CDR2 are SGHTA and FQGNSA. The CDR3 DNA reads as TGTGCCAGCAGTTTAGCGGGTCCTAGGGAGCAGTTCTTC. It translates to CASSLAGPREQFF.

This chain connects TRBV7-6 to TRBJ2-7; the D gene is possibly TRBD1 (5 bases). Trimming pared 5 bases from V and 1 base from J, leaving 12 bases between. This CDR3 region has 14 residues. Germline assignment: CDR1 SGHVS and CDR2 FNYEAQ. The DNA for the CDR3 is TGTGCCAGCAGCCTCGGACACCATTCCTACGAGCAGTACTTC. Protein product: CASSLGHHSYEQYF. Full variable domain (outside the CDR3, taken from reference TRBV7-6 and TRBJ2-7): GAGVSQSPRYKVTKRGQDVALRCDPISGHVSLYWYRQALGQGPEFLTYFNYEAQQDKSGLPNDRFSAERPEGSISTLTIQRTEQRDSAMYRCASSLGHHSYEQYFGPGTRLTVT.

V is TRBV19 and J is TRBJ2-2, with 13 bases identical to TRBD2. The V gene's germline CDR1 is LNHDA and CDR2 SQIVND (reference sequence). Trimming cost V 6 bases and J 6 bases; bases outside gene matches: 1. This CDR3 is 14 amino acids long. The CDR3, as DNA: TGTGCCAGTAGAGGGACTAGCGGGGCCGGGGAGCTGTTTTTT. It translates to CASRGTSGAGELFF.

The DNA of the CDR3 is TGTGCCAGCAGTCCCCGGGGGGCGGCGTCCTACGAGCAGTACTTC. It is translated as CASSPRGAASYEQYF. This chain joins TRBV6-6 and TRBJ2-5; D may be TRBD2 (7 bases). The J call may be faulty, since TRBJ2-7 better matches the DNA end. This CDR3 comprises 15 residues. The germline V gene has CDR1 MNHNY and CDR2 SVGAGI (reference sequence).

V usage is TRBV15 and J usage is TRBJ2-5; TRBD2 matches at 8 bases. The CDR3 covers 17 residues. Germline loops: CDR1 LNHNV, CDR2 YYDKDF (reference sequence). J was trimmed by 3 bases and V by 0 bases; bases with no gene match: 9. In nucleotides, the CDR3 is TGTGCCACCAGCAGAGATCGGCCAGCGGGAGTGGAAGAGACCCAGTACTTC. Protein product: CATSRDRPAGVEETQYF.

This chain uses TRBV30 with TRBJ2-7; D not certain. Germline CDR1 reads GTSNPN; CDR2 reads SVGIG (reference sequence). With 0 bases removed from V and 4 bases from J, the gap between germline ends came to 7 bases. The length of the CDR3 is 12 residues. This CDR3 is CAWSVNPYEQYF. The CDR3 region has the DNA TGTGCCTGGAGTGTAAATCCGTACGAGCAGTACTTC. The variable domain in full, completed from reference TRBV30 and TRBJ2-7, reads SQTIHQWPATLVQPVGSPLSLECTVEGTSNPNLYWYRQAAGRGLQLLFYSVGIGQISSEVPQNLSASRPQDRQFILSSKKLLLSDSGFYLCAWSVNPYEQYFGPGTRLTVT.

J is TRBJ2-5 and V is TRBV19; D call uncertain. The V and J ends lost 5 bases and 0 bases respectively, with 10 bases between them. The CDR3 spans 14 residues. The germline gives CDR1 LNHDA, CDR2 SQIVND (reference sequence). The CDR3 sequence is CASSLYSHQETQYF. The CDR3, as DNA: TGTGCCAGTAGTCTTTACAGTCACCAAGAGACCCAGTACTTC.

The chain recombines TRBV7-6 with TRBJ2-5; 12 bases are shared with TRBD2. This CDR3 contains 15 residues. V gave up 5 bases and J gave up 5 bases; unmatched junction bases: 6. The V gene's germline CDR1 is SGHVS and CDR2 FNYEAQ. The CDR3 reads CASSLTSGSFETQYF. The CDR3, as DNA: TGTGCCAGCAGCCTGACTAGCGGGAGTTTCGAGACCCAGTACTTC.

The J gene is TRBJ2-7, the V gene TRBV5-1; a weak D match, TRBD1 (5 bases). Germline V gene sequence: CDR1 SGHRS, CDR2 YFSETQ. Trimming pared 4 bases from V and 0 bases from J, leaving 17 bases between. CDR3 length: 16 residues. The CDR3 DNA is TGCGCCAGCAGCGTTACTCTTGGGGCTAGCTCCTACGAGCAGTACTTC. Residues: CASSVTLGASSYEQYF.

V and J are TRBV5-1 and TRBJ1-4; possible D gene TRBD1, 5 bases. CDR1 is SGHRS and CDR2 is YFSETQ in the germline V gene. The CDR3 spans 15 residues. Trimming removed 4 bases at V and 2 bases at J, with 12 bases between. The CDR3 DNA reads as TGCGCCAGCAGCCCTTCAGGGCAGACTAATGAAAAACTGTTTTTT. It encodes CASSPSGQTNEKLFF.

The V gene is TRBV30, the J gene TRBJ1-3; D is possibly TRBD1 (5 bases). The CDR3 extends over 15 amino acids. Germline CDR1 is GTSNPN and CDR2 is SVGIG (reference sequence). Trimming removed 1 base from V and 2 bases from J, with 12 bases in between. The CDR3 loop reads CAWSAVRGTGNTIYF. In DNA, the CDR3 is TGTGCCTGGAGTGCCGTCCGGGGGACTGGAAACACCATATATTTT.

The count of this clone is one. The chain couples TRBV11-3 to TRBJ2-3; 7 nucleotides line up with TRBD2. Germline V gene data show CDR1 as SGHNT and CDR2 as YENEEA. The J segment lost 5 bases and the V segment lost 1 base, leaving 9 bases of the junction unmatched. CDR3 length: 16 amino acids. The CDR3 DNA sequence: TGTGCCAGCAGCTTAGGGATAGCGGGTGGAGGAGATACGCAGTATTTT. Protein: CASSLGIAGGGDTQYF.

The chain has TRBV5-1 and TRBJ1-1; 9 bases map to TRBD1. This CDR3 is built from 14 residues. The germline V gene encodes CDR1 SGHRS and CDR2 YFSETQ. V lost 3 bases, J lost 5 bases, and 5 bases stayed unmatched. For the CDR3, the DNA is TGCGCCAGCAGCTCAACAGGGGGCTGGACTGAAGCTTTCTTT. Its translation is CASSSTGGWTEAFF. Based on the CDR3 plus reference TRBV5-1 and TRBJ1-1, the full variable domain is KAGVTQTPRYLIKTRGQQVTLSCSPISGHRSVSWYQQTPGQGLQFLFEYFSETQRNKGNFPGRFSGRQFSNSRSEMNVSTLELGDSALYLCASSSTGGWTEAFFGQGTRLTVV.

The chain couples TRBV7-8 to TRBJ2-5; D unresolved. Trimming stripped 5 bases from V and 0 bases from J, with 4 bases between. Germline CDR1 SGHVS, CDR2 FQNEAQ. The CDR3 length is 12 residues. The CDR3 nucleotides are TGTGCCAGCAGCCTTGACCAAGAGACCCAGTACTTC. Translating gives CASSLDQETQYF.

This clone was seen only once. The rearrangement links TRBV7-6 to TRBJ2-7; 10 nucleotides agree with TRBD1. Germline CDR1 is SGHVS and CDR2 is FNYEAQ. Unmatched junction bases numbered 5, after V lost 4 bases and J lost 5 bases. The CDR3 has 14 amino acids. Here the CDR3 DNA reads TGTGCCAGCAGCTCGGGACAGGGGCTGGACGAGCAGTACTTC. It yields the protein CASSSGQGLDEQYF.